Listed below are T cell receptor beta chains from one sample, sequenced in a study of low-dose radiotherapy and immunotherapy resistance in tumors. In TCRdb, the reads were re-called with MiXCR into one record per CDR3 protein. The table lists about 39,000 distinct CDR3 sequences, 25% to 40% of them singletons. The input for sequencing was PBMCs, taken before treatment. These receptors all stem from a male donor with gallbladder cancer. CDR3s include the opening cysteine and the closing phenylalanine or tryptophan. Each record gives: clone size, V gene, D gene, J gene, CDR3 DNA, CDR3 protein. The D gene is left open where the match is weak. The size field is filled for only some rows; it gives once, few, many or a size class.

>once|TRBV5-1|TRBD1|TRBJ2-3
TGTGCCAGCAGCTGGAACGGACAGGATATCACAGATACGCAGTATTTT
CASSWNGQDITDTQYF
>.|TRBV7-9|.|TRBJ1-1
TGTGCCAGCTCTCGGGTCAGGGCCGAAGCTTTCTTT
CASSRVRAEAFF
>.|TRBV5-1|TRBD1|TRBJ2-3
TGCGCCAGCAGCCCGGGACAGCCCAGGGATACGCAGTATTTT
CASSPGQPRDTQYF
>.|TRBV5-1|TRBD2|TRBJ2-1
TGCGCCAGCAGCCCGTCCTTGGCGGGAGCGGCCAATGAGCAGTTCTTC
CASSPSLAGAANEQFF
>.|TRBV28|.|TRBJ2-7
TGTGCCAGCAGCCCAGGGGCCCACGAGCAGTACTTC
CASSPGAHEQYF
>medium-sized|TRBV28|TRBD2|TRBJ2-4
TGTGCCAGCAGTACCTCAGGGGGACTAGCGGGCGCCCGACCAAAAAACATTCAGTACTTC
CASSTSGGLAGARPKNIQYF
>many|TRBV3-1|.|TRBJ1-4
TGTGCCAGCAGCCGCCGCCTTGGGAAACTGTTTTTT
CASSRRLGKLFF
>.|TRBV2|TRBD1|TRBJ2-7
TGTGCCAGCAGTGAAGGGGCAGGGGGCCACACGGGAACCTACGAGCAGTACTTC
CASSEGAGGHTGTYEQYF
>many|TRBV7-2|.|TRBJ2-1
TGTGCCAGCAGCTTCACTCAGGGAGCTGAGCAGTTCTTC
CASSFTQGAEQFF
>.|TRBV5-1|.|TRBJ2-6
TGCGCCAGCAGCCACGGGACGGCTAGCTCTGGGGCCAACGTCCTGACTTTC
CASSHGTASSGANVLTF
>.|TRBV5-1|.|TRBJ2-1
TGCGCCAGCAGCTTGGTTGCCTTGGGATCCTACAATGAGCAGTTCTTC
CASSLVALGSYNEQFF
>many|TRBV20-1|.|TRBJ1-5
TGCAGTGCTACCGACCCCGCTGGGCCCCAGCATTTT
CSATDPAGPQHF
>many|TRBV12-3/TRBV12-4|TRBD2|TRBJ2-1
TGTGCCAGCGCCTCAACTAGCGGGAAAGGAAGTGAGCAGTTCTTC
CASASTSGKGSEQFF
>.|TRBV15|.|TRBJ2-7
TGTGCCACCAGCAGAGGCGAAGGGGGGGGAAACTACGAGCAGTACTTC
CATSRGEGGGNYEQYF
>many|TRBV4-2|.|TRBJ2-7
TGTGCCAGCAGCCAAGGGACTACCTCCTACGAGCAGTACTTC
CASSQGTTSYEQYF
>many|TRBV19|.|TRBJ2-1
TGTGCCAGTAGTCCTCACTCCCCTCTTAGGACTACCTCCTACAATGAGCAGTTCTTC
CASSPHSPLRTTSYNEQFF
>many|TRBV12-3/TRBV12-4|.|TRBJ1-5
TGTGCCAGCAGTCTATCTCAGGTGATCAATCAGCCCCAGCATTTT
CASSLSQVINQPQHF
>once|TRBV12-3/TRBV12-4|.|TRBJ1-3
TGTGCCAGCAGGCCCGGGGGGCCTGGAAACACCATATATTTT
CASRPGGPGNTIYF
>few|TRBV6-2/TRBV6-3|.|TRBJ2-1
TGTGCCAGCAGTCCTCGGGGGTCGGGTGAGCAGTTCTTC
CASSPRGSGEQFF
>few|TRBV7-8|.|TRBJ1-1
TGTGCCAGCACCACCGGGACGGGGAACACTGAAGCTTTCTTT
CASTTGTGNTEAFF
>.|TRBV6-6|.|TRBJ1-2
TGTGCCAGCAGGTGGGGGCAGGGACGCAACTATGGCTACACCTTC
CASRWGQGRNYGYTF
>many|TRBV7-9|.|TRBJ1-1
TGTGCCAGCAGCTTAGGCCTGGGGGACCAAGAAGCTTTCTTT
CASSLGLGDQEAFF
>many|TRBV29-1|.|TRBJ2-1
TGCAGCGTTTCGCCCAGGAGCTCCTACAATGAGCAGTTCTTC
CSVSPRSSYNEQFF
>.|TRBV9|.|TRBJ2-1
TGTGCCAGCAGCGTAGCGAACTCCTACAATGAGCAGTTCTTC
CASSVANSYNEQFF
>.|TRBV7-2|.|TRBJ2-1
TGTGCCAGCAGCTTAGATCTTACTAGCTATGAGCAGTTCTTC
CASSLDLTSYEQFF
>.|TRBV28|.|TRBJ2-1
TGTGCCAGCGTCCCAGGGGCGTACAATGAGCAGTTCTTC
CASVPGAYNEQFF
>medium-sized|TRBV28|TRBD1|TRBJ2-1
TGTGCCAGCAGTTCCCCCGGGACAGGGGTTAGGAATGAGCAGTTCTTC
CASSSPGTGVRNEQFF
>.|TRBV28|.|TRBJ2-3
TGTGCCAGCCGCGGGCTGGGGACCACAGATACGCAGTATTTT
CASRGLGTTDTQYF
>many|TRBV7-9|TRBD1|TRBJ2-3
TGTGCCAGCAGCCCGTCGACAGGGACAGATACGCAGTATTTT
CASSPSTGTDTQYF
>many|TRBV7-9|.|TRBJ2-5
TGTGCCAGCAGCCCTTCGGCAGGGTATCAAGAGACCCAGTACTTC
CASSPSAGYQETQYF
>.|TRBV5-4|TRBD2|TRBJ2-5
TGTGCCAGCACCTTGGGAGGGAGAGAGACCCAGTACTTC
CASTLGGRETQYF
>.|TRBV3-1|.|TRBJ2-3
TGTGCCAGCAGCCAACACCACACAGATACGCAGTATTTT
CASSQHHTDTQYF
>many|TRBV4-1|.|TRBJ2-6
TGCGCCAGCAGCGCCAGGGGGGGCTCTGGGGCCAACGTCCTGACTTTC
CASSARGGSGANVLTF
>.|TRBV6-2/TRBV6-3|.|TRBJ1-4
TGTGCCAGCAGTGAAAGCAGGGCGGCTAATGAAAAACTGTTTTTT
CASSESRAANEKLFF
>.|TRBV12-3/TRBV12-4|TRBD1|TRBJ1-1
TGTGCCAGCAGCAGCGTCACAGGGGGTTGGTACACTGAAGCTTTCTTT
CASSSVTGGWYTEAFF
>many|TRBV9|.|TRBJ2-1
TGTGCCAGCAGCGTGTTAGCGGACAGCTCCTACAATGAGCAGTTCTTC
CASSVLADSSYNEQFF
>few|TRBV27|TRBD1|TRBJ1-2
TGTGCCAGCACTCCCGGGACAGGGGGCGGTGGCTACACCTTC
CASTPGTGGGGYTF
>many|TRBV20-1|.|TRBJ2-7
TGCAGTGCAACGAACACAGGTTCCTACGAGCAGTACTTC
CSATNTGSYEQYF
>many|TRBV12-3/TRBV12-4|.|TRBJ1-5
TGTGCCAGCAGCCCCAGGGAGTGGGGTCAGCCCCAGCATTTT
CASSPREWGQPQHF
>medium-sized|TRBV28|.|TRBJ2-1
TGTGCCAGCAGTCCGCTCGGCCAGCGAAAAGACAATGAGCAGTTCTTC
CASSPLGQRKDNEQFF
>few|TRBV20-1|.|TRBJ2-3
TGCAGTGCTAGCCCACAGGGTCAGCGAGATACGCAGTATTTT
CSASPQGQRDTQYF
>few|TRBV9|TRBD2|TRBJ2-3
TGTGCCAGCAGCGTCGCACTAGCGGGAATAGATACGCAGTATTTT
CASSVALAGIDTQYF
>.|TRBV27|.|TRBJ2-1
TGTGCCAGCAGCCGAAGAACTGAGCAGTTCTTC
CASSRRTEQFF
>many|TRBV5-8|.|TRBJ1-5
TGTGCCAGCAGCTTGGCTCAGACATACAATCAGCCCCAGCATTTT
CASSLAQTYNQPQHF
>many|TRBV29-1|.|TRBJ2-1
TGCAGCTACTCTCAGGGGCAGGCGACGGGGCAGTTCTTC
CSYSQGQATGQFF
>once|TRBV13|.|TRBJ1-4
TGTGCCAGCAGCCGAACTGGGGAAAAACTGTTTTTT
CASSRTGEKLFF
>many|TRBV28|TRBD2|TRBJ2-7
TGTGCCAGCAGTTTAGCCGGGACTAGCGGGAGCTACGAGCAGTACTTC
CASSLAGTSGSYEQYF
>once|TRBV5-4|.|TRBJ2-2
TGTGCCAGCAGCACGATCACAGGGTTGAACACCGGGGAGCTGTTTTTT
CASSTITGLNTGELFF
>many|TRBV5-1|.|TRBJ1-4
TGCGCCAGCAGCTTGGGGGGAACTAATGAAAAACTGTTTTTT
CASSLGGTNEKLFF
>many|TRBV27|TRBD1|TRBJ2-7
TGTGCCAGCATACTCCGGGCAGGGGGCTTCTACGAGCAGTACTTC
CASILRAGGFYEQYF